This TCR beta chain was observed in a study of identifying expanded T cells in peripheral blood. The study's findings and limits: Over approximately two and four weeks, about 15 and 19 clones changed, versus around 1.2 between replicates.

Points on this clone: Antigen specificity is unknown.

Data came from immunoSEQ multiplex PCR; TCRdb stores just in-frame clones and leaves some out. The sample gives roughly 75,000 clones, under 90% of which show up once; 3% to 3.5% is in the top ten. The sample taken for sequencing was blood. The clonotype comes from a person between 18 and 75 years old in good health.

The CDR3 loop is CASSYPGTDTQYF. CDR3 in DNA: TGTGCCAGCAGTTACCCAGGAACAGATACGCAGTATTTT. This rearrangement joins TRBV6-5 to TRBJ2-3, with D hard to call. This CDR3 is 13 amino acids long. V gave up 2 bases and J gave up 3 bases, with 6 bases separating them. Germline CDR1 is MNHEY and CDR2 is SVGAGI.